Listed below are T cell receptor beta chains from one sample, sequenced in a study of human T cells and chemical hapten exposure. TCRdb processed the 5' RACE reads anew with MiXCR; each CDR3 protein has one entry. The sample lists 81,000 or so distinct CDR3 sequences, about 7.7% occurring once. The receptors were sampled from a male donor in good health. Each CDR3 is given with its conserved first and last residue. D genes are given only for firm matches. Size values are once, few and many counts, or a class for expanded clones, and some rows have none.

CDR3 | DNA | V | D | size | J
CASNGNRGNTEAFF | TGTGCCTCCAACGGGAACAGGGGGAACACTGAAGCTTTCTTT | TRBV28 | TRBD1 | NA | TRBJ1-1
CASSQVQGAGELFF | TGTGCCAGCAGCCAAGTACAGGGAGCCGGGGAGCTGTTTTTT | TRBV14 | NA | NA | TRBJ2-2
CASNREPGQAYEQYF | TGTGCCAGCAACCGCGAACCGGGACAGGCATACGAGCAGTACTTC | TRBV5-6 | TRBD1 | NA | TRBJ2-7
CASSVLAGWKDTQYF | TGTGCCAGCAGCGTACTAGCAGGGTGGAAAGATACGCAGTATTTT | TRBV9 | NA | NA | TRBJ2-3
CASSDYSYQPQHF | TGTGCCAGCAGTGATTACAGTTATCAGCCCCAGCATTTT | TRBV2 | NA | many | TRBJ1-5
CASSVVTENTDTQYF | TGTGCCAGCAGTGTGGTGACGGAAAACACAGATACGCAGTATTTT | TRBV2 | NA | many | TRBJ2-3
CASSLAGSRTDTQYF | TGTGCCAGCAGCTTAGCCGGGAGTCGCACAGATACGCAGTATTTT | TRBV7-6 | NA | few | TRBJ2-3
CASSESNDREATNEKLFF | TGTGCCAGCAGTGAAAGTAACGACAGGGAAGCAACTAATGAAAAACTGTTTTTT | TRBV6-1 | TRBD1 | NA | TRBJ1-4
CASDGTGQETQYF | TGTGCCTCCGATGGGACAGGGCAAGAGACCCAGTACTTC | TRBV2 | TRBD1 | few | TRBJ2-5
CASSLRDAPYGYTF | TGTGCCAGCAGCCTTAGGGACGCCCCCTATGGCTACACCTTC | TRBV11-2 | NA | NA | TRBJ1-2
CASSLTWDEKLFF | TGCGCCAGCAGCCTAACTTGGGATGAAAAACTGTTTTTT | TRBV4-1 | NA | NA | TRBJ1-4
CSVRNRGTPYNEQFF | TGCAGCGTTAGGAATAGGGGGACTCCCTACAATGAGCAGTTCTTC | TRBV29-1 | NA | many | TRBJ2-1
CASSLDPASYEQYF | TGTGCCAGCAGCTTGGATCCGGCTTCCTACGAGCAGTACTTC | TRBV5-6 | NA | many | TRBJ2-7
CASSELGTIYEQFF | TGTGCCAGCAGTGAATTAGGGACTATTTATGAGCAGTTCTTC | TRBV6-1 | TRBD2 | few | TRBJ2-1
CASSARTESYNEQFF | TGTGCCAGCAGCGCCAGGACCGAGTCCTACAATGAGCAGTTCTTC | TRBV9 | NA | few | TRBJ2-1
CASSYSPGPSYEQYF | TGTGCCAGCAGTTACTCTCCCGGACCCTCCTACGAGCAGTACTTC | TRBV6-6 | NA | many | TRBJ2-7
CASSQDGTGTYEQYF | TGTGCCAGCAGCCAAGACGGGACAGGGACCTACGAGCAGTACTTC | TRBV4-2 | TRBD1 | few | TRBJ2-7
CASSQQGNYGYTF | TGCGCCAGCAGCCAACAGGGCAACTATGGCTACACCTTC | TRBV4-1 | NA | NA | TRBJ1-2
CASSPGGFNQPQHF | TGTGCCAGCAGCCCAGGGGGTTTCAATCAGCCCCAGCATTTT | TRBV7-2 | TRBD1 | many | TRBJ1-5
CASSLVPLDGNYGYTF | TGTGCCAGCAGCTTGGTCCCCCTGGACGGAAATTATGGCTACACCTTC | TRBV5-5 | NA | few | TRBJ1-2
CSARGEEGLSTDTQYF | TGCAGTGCTAGAGGGGAGGAAGGGTTAAGCACAGATACGCAGTATTTT | TRBV20-1 | NA | many | TRBJ2-3
CASSSSTGKGNTIYF | TGTGCCAGCAGCTCCTCGACAGGGAAAGGAAACACCATATATTTT | TRBV11-2 | TRBD1 | NA | TRBJ1-3
CSVEENTEAFF | TGCAGCGTTGAAGAGAACACTGAAGCTTTCTTT | TRBV29-1 | NA | few | TRBJ1-1
CASSYSPPPNEQFF | TGCGCCAGCAGCTACTCACCTCCCCCTAATGAGCAGTTCTTC | TRBV5-1 | NA | few | TRBJ2-1
CSVEPGQGNEKLFF | TGCAGCGTTGAGCCGGGACAGGGGAACGAAAAACTGTTTTTT | TRBV29-1 | TRBD1 | many | TRBJ1-4
CASGDHPMTSSGSGNEQFF | TGCGCCAGCGGGGACCATCCGATGACGTCTAGCGGGAGCGGGAATGAGCAGTTCTTC | TRBV10-1 | TRBD2 | few | TRBJ2-1
CASSFGVEQFF | TGTGCCAGCAGCTTCGGAGTAGAGCAGTTCTTC | TRBV11-1 | NA | NA | TRBJ2-1
CASSQDTSPNEQFF | TGCGCCAGCAGCCAAGATACCAGCCCCAATGAGCAGTTCTTC | TRBV4-3 | NA | many | TRBJ2-1
CASSPSGGGSYEQYF | TGTGCCAGCTCACCATCGGGGGGGGGGTCCTACGAGCAGTACTTC | TRBV18 | TRBD2 | NA | TRBJ2-7
CASSPGVKLPTYNEQFF | TGTGCCAGCAGTCCAGGGGTAAAGCTCCCTACCTACAATGAGCAGTTCTTC | TRBV6-4 | NA | many | TRBJ2-1
CASSSPGILQYF | TGTGCCAGCAGTTCCCCCGGTATCTTGCAGTACTTC | TRBV21-1 | NA | NA | TRBJ2-7
CASSSTGGMYEQYF | TGTGCCAGCAGCTCGACAGGGGGGATGTACGAGCAGTACTTC | TRBV7-9 | TRBD1 | few | TRBJ2-7
CSARGNASSYEQYF | TGCAGTGCCCGGGGTAACGCTAGCTCCTACGAGCAGTACTTC | TRBV20-1 | NA | few | TRBJ2-7
CASSLVGTLNTEAFF | TGTGCCAGCAGCTTGGTAGGCACCTTGAACACTGAAGCTTTCTTT | TRBV5-4 | NA | many | TRBJ1-1
CASSRAWSGSSGYTF | TGTGCCAGCAGTCGAGCCTGGTCGGGGTCTTCTGGCTACACCTTC | TRBV6-5 | NA | NA | TRBJ1-2
CSVGRQGEKLFF | TGCAGCGTTGGGAGGCAGGGAGAAAAACTGTTTTTT | TRBV29-1 | NA | few | TRBJ1-4
CASSYGQGNEKLFF | TGCGCCAGCAGCTACGGACAGGGGAATGAAAAACTGTTTTTT | TRBV5-1 | TRBD1 | few | TRBJ1-4
CASGPPSEWRQYF | TGTGCCAGCGGGCCTCCTTCAGAGTGGCGTCAGTACTTC | TRBV6-2/TRBV6-3 | NA | many | TRBJ2-4
CASSPRGGFSDQPQHF | TGTGCCAGCAGCCCTAGGGGGGGGTTTTCGGATCAGCCCCAGCATTTT | TRBV7-8 | NA | NA | TRBJ1-5
CSADRLRGGGGAPLHF | TGCAGTGCCGACCGACTCAGGGGCGGTGGTGGAGCACCCCTCCACTTT | TRBV20-1 | NA | many | TRBJ1-6
CASSQEPRLSDTQYF | TGTGCCAGCAGCCAAGAACCCAGGCTATCAGATACGCAGTATTTT | TRBV3-1 | NA | many | TRBJ2-3
CASSYTTGGAYGYTF | TGTGCCAGCAGTTACACCACAGGGGGGGCCTATGGCTACACCTTC | TRBV6-2/TRBV6-3 | TRBD1 | NA | TRBJ1-2
CASSLGRQGDTGELFF | TGTGCCAGCAGCTTAGGACGACAGGGTGACACCGGGGAGCTGTTTTTT | TRBV7-9 | TRBD1 | NA | TRBJ2-2
CASSLASSGRARSSTDTQYF | TGTGCCAGCAGCTTAGCGTCTAGCGGGAGGGCCAGGAGTAGCACAGATACGCAGTATTTT | TRBV7-8 | TRBD2 | many | TRBJ2-3
CASSPDRSSYEQYF | TGCGCCAGCAGCCCGGACCGGAGCTCCTACGAGCAGTACTTC | TRBV4-3 | NA | few | TRBJ2-7
CASRDRQGAAGEAFF | TGTGCCAGCAGGGACAGACAGGGGGCGGCAGGGGAAGCTTTCTTT | TRBV6-6 | TRBD1 | many | TRBJ1-1
CSVAGGLNTEAFF | TGCAGCGTTGCAGGCGGCCTGAACACTGAAGCTTTCTTT | TRBV29-1 | NA | many | TRBJ1-1
CASSDLGPGGGTEAFF | TGTGCCAGCAGTGACCTGGGGCCAGGGGGAGGCACTGAAGCTTTCTTT | TRBV25-1 | TRBD1 | many | TRBJ1-1
CASSNRDPNTGELFF | TGTGCCAGTAGTAACAGGGATCCGAACACCGGGGAGCTGTTTTTT | TRBV19 | NA | NA | TRBJ2-2
CASSLQGVVYGYTF | TGTGCCAGCAGCTTACAGGGGGTCGTGTATGGCTACACCTTC | TRBV13 | TRBD1 | many | TRBJ1-2
CASSPTGQETQYF | TGTGCCAGCAGCCCGACAGGGCAAGAGACCCAGTACTTC | TRBV6-1 | TRBD1 | medium-sized | TRBJ2-5
CASSYREGTEAFF | TGTGCCAGCAGTTACAGGGAGGGCACTGAAGCTTTCTTT | TRBV27 | NA | many | TRBJ1-1
CASSPVRIADNEQFF | TGTGCCAGCAGTCCCGTCCGGATAGCAGACAATGAGCAGTTCTTC | TRBV6-5 | NA | NA | TRBJ2-1
CASSLGRDNQPQHF | TGTGCCAGCAGTCTAGGCAGGGATAATCAGCCCCAGCATTTT | TRBV27 | NA | NA | TRBJ1-5
CASSRDRANYGYTF | TGTGCCAGCAGCAGAGACAGAGCAAACTATGGCTACACCTTC | TRBV12-3/TRBV12-4 | NA | few | TRBJ1-2